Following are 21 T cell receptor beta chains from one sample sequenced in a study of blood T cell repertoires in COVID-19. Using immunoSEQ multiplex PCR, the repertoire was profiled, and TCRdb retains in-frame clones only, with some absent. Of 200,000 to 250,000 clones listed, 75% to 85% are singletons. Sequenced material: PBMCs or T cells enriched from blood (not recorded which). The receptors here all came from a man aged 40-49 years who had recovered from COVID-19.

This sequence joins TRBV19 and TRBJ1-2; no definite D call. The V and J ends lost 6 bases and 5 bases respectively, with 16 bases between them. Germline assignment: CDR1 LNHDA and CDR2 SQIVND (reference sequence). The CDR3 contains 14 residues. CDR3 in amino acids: CASRDWWSDYGYTF. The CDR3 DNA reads TGTGCCAGTAGGGACTGGTGGAGCGATTATGGCTACACCTTC.

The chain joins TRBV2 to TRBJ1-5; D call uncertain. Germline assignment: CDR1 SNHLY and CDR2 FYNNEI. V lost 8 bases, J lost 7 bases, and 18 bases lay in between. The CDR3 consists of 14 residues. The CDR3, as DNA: TGTGCCAGCCGAGGAGTCCTGGGGAGCCAGCCCCAGCATTTT. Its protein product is CASRGVLGSQPQHF.

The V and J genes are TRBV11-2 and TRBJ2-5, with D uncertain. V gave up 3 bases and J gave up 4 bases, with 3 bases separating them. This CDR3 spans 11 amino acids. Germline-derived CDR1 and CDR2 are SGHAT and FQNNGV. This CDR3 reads CASSFGETQYF. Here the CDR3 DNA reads TGTGCCAGCAGCTTCGGAGAGACCCAGTACTTC.

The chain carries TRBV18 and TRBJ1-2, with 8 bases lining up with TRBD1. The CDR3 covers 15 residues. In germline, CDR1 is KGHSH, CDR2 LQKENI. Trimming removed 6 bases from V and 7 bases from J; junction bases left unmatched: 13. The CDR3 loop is CASSPTGTGERGYTF. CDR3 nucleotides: TGTGCCAGCTCTCCTACCGGGACAGGTGAACGTGGCTACACCTTC.

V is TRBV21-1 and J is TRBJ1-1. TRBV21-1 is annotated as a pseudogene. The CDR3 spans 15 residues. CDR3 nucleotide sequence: TGTGCCAGCAGCAAAGATAGCAACGGAGCCACTGAAGCTTTCTTT. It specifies CASSKDSNGATEAFF.

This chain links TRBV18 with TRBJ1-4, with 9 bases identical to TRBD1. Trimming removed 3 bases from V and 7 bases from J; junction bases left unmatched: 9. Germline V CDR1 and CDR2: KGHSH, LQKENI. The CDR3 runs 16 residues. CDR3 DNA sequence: TGTGCCAGCTCACCTCGATGGACAGGGGAGGGTGAAAAACTGTTTTTT. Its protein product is CASSPRWTGEGEKLFF.

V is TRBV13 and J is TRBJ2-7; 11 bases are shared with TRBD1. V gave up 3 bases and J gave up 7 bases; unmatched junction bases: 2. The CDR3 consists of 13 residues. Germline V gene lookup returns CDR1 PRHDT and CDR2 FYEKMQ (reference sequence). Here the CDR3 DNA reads TGTGCCAGCAGCTTGGGGACAGGGGGAGAGCAGTACTTC. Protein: CASSLGTGGEQYF.

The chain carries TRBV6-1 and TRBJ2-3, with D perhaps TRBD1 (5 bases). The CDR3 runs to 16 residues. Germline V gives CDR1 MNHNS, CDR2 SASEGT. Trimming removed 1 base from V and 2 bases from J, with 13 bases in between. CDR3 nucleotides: TGTGCCAGCAGTGAAGGATCGGCAGGGTTCACAGATACGCAGTATTTT. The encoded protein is CASSEGSAGFTDTQYF.

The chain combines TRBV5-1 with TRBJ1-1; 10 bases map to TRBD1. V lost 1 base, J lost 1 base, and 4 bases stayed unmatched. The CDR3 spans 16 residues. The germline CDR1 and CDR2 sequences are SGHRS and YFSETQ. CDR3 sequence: CASSLSTGGTNTEAFF. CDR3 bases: TGCGCCAGCAGCTTGTCGACAGGGGGCACGAACACTGAAGCTTTCTTT.

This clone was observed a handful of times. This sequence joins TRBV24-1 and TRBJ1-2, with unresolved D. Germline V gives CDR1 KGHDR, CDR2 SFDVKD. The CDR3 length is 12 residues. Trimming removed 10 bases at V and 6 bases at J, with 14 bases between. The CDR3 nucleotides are TGTGCCACTTCAACTGTGCTTGATGGCTACACCTTC. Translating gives CATSTVLDGYTF.

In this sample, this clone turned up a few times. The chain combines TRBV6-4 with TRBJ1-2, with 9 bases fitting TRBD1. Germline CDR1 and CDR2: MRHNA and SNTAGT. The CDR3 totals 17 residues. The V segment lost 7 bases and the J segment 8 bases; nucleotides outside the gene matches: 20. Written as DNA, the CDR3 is TGTGCCAGCAATCGTTTCCCGGGACAGGGACCAGTTGGAGGCTACACCTTC. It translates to CASNRFPGQGPVGGYTF.

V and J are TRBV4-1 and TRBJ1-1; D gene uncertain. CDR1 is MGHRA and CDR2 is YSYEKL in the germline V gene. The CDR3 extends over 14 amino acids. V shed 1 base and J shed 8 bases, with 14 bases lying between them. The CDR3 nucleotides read TGCGCCAGCAGCCAAGGAAATATGTGGCAGGAAGCTTTCTTT. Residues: CASSQGNMWQEAFF.

The CDR3 region is CSASNIRRYQETQYF. CDR3 nucleotides: TGCAGTGCTAGTAATATAAGGAGGTACCAAGAGACCCAGTACTTC. V usage is TRBV20-1 and J usage is TRBJ2-5; weak D call: TRBD2 (5 bases). V lost 3 bases to trimming and J lost 0 bases, with 14 bases between them. This CDR3 is 15 amino acids long. CDR1 is DFQATT, CDR2 SNEGSKA, per germline (reference sequence).

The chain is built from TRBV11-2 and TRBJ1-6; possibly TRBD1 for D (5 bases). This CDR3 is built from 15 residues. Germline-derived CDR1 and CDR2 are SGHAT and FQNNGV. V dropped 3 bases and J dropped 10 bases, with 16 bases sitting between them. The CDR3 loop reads CASSLARGRNSPLHF. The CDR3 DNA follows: TGTGCCAGCAGCTTGGCGCGGGGCCGCAACTCACCCCTCCACTTT.

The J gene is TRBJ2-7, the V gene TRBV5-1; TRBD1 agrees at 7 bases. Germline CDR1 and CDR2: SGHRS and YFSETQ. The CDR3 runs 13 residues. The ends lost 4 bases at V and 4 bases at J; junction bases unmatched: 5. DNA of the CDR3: TGCGCCAGCAGCCTGGGACAGCAGTACGAGCAGTACTTC. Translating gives CASSLGQQYEQYF.

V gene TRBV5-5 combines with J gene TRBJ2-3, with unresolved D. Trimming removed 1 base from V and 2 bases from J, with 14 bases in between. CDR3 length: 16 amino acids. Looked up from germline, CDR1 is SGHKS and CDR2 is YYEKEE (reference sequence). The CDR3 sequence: CASSLYVWSDTDTQYF. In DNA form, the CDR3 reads TGTGCCAGCAGCTTGTATGTATGGAGTGACACAGATACGCAGTATTTT.

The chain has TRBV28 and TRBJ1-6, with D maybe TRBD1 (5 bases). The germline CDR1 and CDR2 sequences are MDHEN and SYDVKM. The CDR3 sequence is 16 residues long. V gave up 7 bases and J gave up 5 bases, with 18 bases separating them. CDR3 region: CASTPATAKNNSPLHF. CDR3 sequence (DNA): TGTGCCAGCACCCCGGCGACAGCCAAAAATAATTCACCCCTCCACTTT.

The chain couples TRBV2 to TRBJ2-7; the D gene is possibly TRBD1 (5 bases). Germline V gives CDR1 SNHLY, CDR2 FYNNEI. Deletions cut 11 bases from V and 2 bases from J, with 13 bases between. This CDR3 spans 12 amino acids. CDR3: CARQAQAYEQYF. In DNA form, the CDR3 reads TGTGCCCGGCAGGCACAGGCCTACGAGCAGTACTTC.

CDR3 bases: TGTGCCAGCAGTTTGTCGGGCCTCATGCACGGGGATAATTCACCCCTCCACTTT. Its protein product is CASSLSGLMHGDNSPLHF. The chain links TRBV28 to TRBJ1-6; no definite D call. CDR3 length equals 18 residues. Trimming shortened V by 3 bases and J by 5 bases, and 20 bases separated the two germline ends. Per germline, CDR1 MDHEN and CDR2 SYDVKM.

DNA for the CDR3: TGCAGTGCTAGCCCTCAGGGGACCCAGTACTTC. It yields the protein CSASPQGTQYF. The chain has TRBV20-1 and TRBJ2-5; D is perhaps TRBD1 (5 bases). Germline loops: CDR1 DFQATT, CDR2 SNEGSKA (reference sequence). V lost 3 bases to trimming and J lost 7 bases, with 9 bases between them. The CDR3 has 11 amino acids.

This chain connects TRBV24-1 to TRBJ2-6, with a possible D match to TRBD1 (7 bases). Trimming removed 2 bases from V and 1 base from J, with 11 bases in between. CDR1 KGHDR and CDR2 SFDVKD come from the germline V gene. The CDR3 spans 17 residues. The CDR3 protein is CATSDSTGRSGANVLTF. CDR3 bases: TGTGCCACCAGTGATTCGACAGGGAGGTCTGGGGCCAACGTCCTGACTTTC.